The clone carrying this T cell receptor (beta chain) was observed a handful of times. No antigen is known for it. These data belong to a study of CD8 T cell repertoires and HIV-1 epitope variants. As for the study in general: Each of Twenty-five Gag and Nef epitope peptides stimulated a separate culture. Study-level results: Eight to ten TCR beta clonotypes were antigen-specific, six apparently recognizing autologous or escape variants.

This CDR3 comprises 13 residues. The V end was cut by 3 bases, the J end by 4 bases, with 9 bases between. CDR1 and CDR2 (germline): LNHDA, SQIVND (reference sequence). Sequencing was performed with immunoSEQ multiplex PCR; in TCRdb, only in-frame clones are kept and a portion is missing. The table includes thousands of clones, 68% detected once. J is TRBJ1-2 and V is TRBV19, with D possibly TRBD1 on 5 matching bases. The sequencing input was cultured CD8+ T cells derived from PBMCs. This TCR came from a male donor with HIV. CDR3 loop: CASSIGGFYGYTF. The CDR3 DNA sequence: TGTGCCAGTAGTATCGGGGGGTTCTATGGCTACACCTTC.